This T cell receptor beta chain stems from a study of cytomegalovirus exposure and HLA in healthy donors. Study as a whole: Roughly 80 million unique TCRs from HLA-typed donors made up an early data release.

It was with 60 Vbeta and 13 Jbeta primers that the PCR ran. This table comes from immunoSEQ multiplex PCR, and its TCRdb copy is limited to in-frame clones, with some not included. This table holds 200,000 to 250,000 clones, over 65% found once. The CDR3 contains 15 residues. Trimming stripped 1 base from V and 0 bases from J, with 8 bases between. CDR1 and CDR2 from the germline V gene are LNHDA and SQIVND (reference sequence). The TCR was taken from a man between 18 and 35 years old in good health and CMV-seronegative. The chain links TRBV19 to TRBJ2-3, with a weak D call TRBD2 (5 bases). The specimen sequenced was PBMCs. The chain's CDR3 is CASSIGGDSTDTQYF. The DNA of the CDR3 is TGTGCCAGTAGTATAGGGGGAGATAGCACAGATACGCAGTATTTT. The variable domain in full, with the rest retrieved from reference TRBV19 and TRBJ2-3, is DGGITQSPKYLFRKEGQNVTLSCEQNLNHDAMYWYRQDPGQGLRLIYYSQIVNDFQKGDIAEGYSVSREKKESFPLTVTSAQKNPTAFYLCASSIGGDSTDTQYFGPGTRLTVL.